This T cell receptor (beta chain) was recorded in a study of T cells after yellow fever vaccination. The CDR3 contains 14 residues. CDR1 and CDR2 from the germline V gene are SGHRS and YFSETQ. V was shortened by 0 bases and J by 1 base, with 8 bases between the two germline ends. This clonotype was seen many times. TCRdb passed the 5' RACE reads through MiXCR, listing each CDR3 protein once. There are 200,000 to 300,000 distinct CDR3 sequences in the sample; 6.7% occur only once, and more than 0.85% lies in the top ten. The sequence was collected from a man aged 25 to 45 who received the YFV17D yellow fever vaccine. Material: CD4+ T cells sorted from PBMCs, obtained on the day of the yellow fever booster vaccination. The chain combines TRBV5-1 with TRBJ2-7; D not certain. The CDR3 coding sequence is TGCGCCAGCAGCTTGGTTGCACCATCCTACGAGCAGTACTTC. Translation: CASSLVAPSYEQYF.